The rows below give T cell receptor beta chains drawn from one sample of a study of blood T cell repertoires in COVID-19. Produced via immunoSEQ multiplex PCR; TCRdb's table is partial and in-frame only. The sample includes some 100,000 clones, 91% of them seen just once. The sample comprised peripheral blood. Receptors originate from a man in his fifties with acute or convalescent COVID-19. Each CDR3 is given with its conserved first and last residue. D genes are given only for firm matches. Size tells how often a clone was seen (once, few, many) or the class of an expanded clone, and some rows leave it out.

J gene: TRBJ1-5
clone size: NA
D gene: NA
CDR3 length: 15
V gene: TRBV19
CDR3 DNA: TGTGCCAGTAGCCTTAATCGTATTAGCAATCAGCCCCAGCATTTT
CDR3 protein: CASSLNRISNQPQHF

J gene: TRBJ1-1
clone size: NA
D gene: TRBD1
CDR3 length: 15
V gene: TRBV7-2
CDR3 DNA: TGTGCCAGCAGCTTAAGGGACAGCCCGAACACTGAAGCTTTCTTT
CDR3 protein: CASSLRDSPNTEAFF

J gene: TRBJ2-7
clone size: NA
D gene: NA
CDR3 length: 13
V gene: TRBV15
CDR3 DNA: TGTGCCACCAGCCCTAAAGCGATTGGGGAGCAGTACTTC
CDR3 protein: CATSPKAIGEQYF

J gene: TRBJ1-2
clone size: NA
D gene: NA
CDR3 length: 15
V gene: TRBV7-8
CDR3 DNA: TGTGCCAGCAGCTCAACAGGACAAACTAACTATGGCTACACCTTC
CDR3 protein: CASSSTGQTNYGYTF

J gene: TRBJ2-3
clone size: NA
D gene: TRBD2
CDR3 length: 16
V gene: TRBV9
CDR3 DNA: TGTGCCAGCAGCGTAGGTCCGGGCGGGAGGGCAGATACGCAGTATTTT
CDR3 protein: CASSVGPGGRADTQYF

J gene: TRBJ1-2
clone size: NA
D gene: NA
CDR3 length: 16
V gene: TRBV7-2
CDR3 DNA: TGTGCCAGCAGCTTAGGTGGGGGCAGGGTTGGTTTTGGCTACACCTTC
CDR3 protein: CASSLGGGRVGFGYTF

J gene: TRBJ2-5
clone size: NA
D gene: TRBD1
CDR3 length: 16
V gene: TRBV28
CDR3 DNA: TGTGCCAGCAGCTTAGTCCCAGGGGGCTCAGCAAAGACCCAGTACTTC
CDR3 protein: CASSLVPGGSAKTQYF

J gene: TRBJ2-3
clone size: NA
D gene: TRBD2
CDR3 length: 14
V gene: TRBV29-1
CDR3 DNA: TGCAGCGTACCCCGGGCTAGCGGGGGAGATACGCAGTATTTT
CDR3 protein: CSVPRASGGDTQYF

J gene: TRBJ1-5
clone size: NA
D gene: NA
CDR3 length: 16
V gene: TRBV5-8
CDR3 DNA: TGTGCCAGCAACCCTCCGGCGCGGGGGGCGGGTCAGCCCCAGCATTTT
CDR3 protein: CASNPPARGAGQPQHF

J gene: TRBJ2-1
clone size: NA
D gene: NA
CDR3 length: 14
V gene: TRBV5-6
CDR3 DNA: TGTGCCAGCAGCTTCGGACAGTCCTACAATGAGCAGTTCTTC
CDR3 protein: CASSFGQSYNEQFF

J gene: TRBJ1-2
clone size: NA
D gene: TRBD1
CDR3 length: 14
V gene: TRBV4-3
CDR3 DNA: TGCGCCAGCAGCCAAGGTGGGACAGCCTATGGCTACACCTTC
CDR3 protein: CASSQGGTAYGYTF

J gene: TRBJ1-5
clone size: NA
D gene: TRBD1
CDR3 length: 18
V gene: TRBV10-1
CDR3 DNA: TGCGCCAGTCAAAGGTCGACAGGGGAAAGATTTCGACCTCAGCCCCAGCATTTT
CDR3 protein: CASQRSTGERFRPQPQHF

J gene: TRBJ2-7
clone size: few
D gene: TRBD2
CDR3 length: 11
V gene: TRBV29-1
CDR3 DNA: TGCAGCGTTTATCAGGGAGGGGTGCAGTACTTC
CDR3 protein: CSVYQGGVQYF

J gene: TRBJ2-5
clone size: NA
D gene: TRBD1
CDR3 length: 14
V gene: TRBV7-7
CDR3 DNA: TGTGCCAGCAGCTCCCGGACAGGGGCGGAGACCCAGTACTTC
CDR3 protein: CASSSRTGAETQYF

J gene: TRBJ1-5
clone size: NA
D gene: TRBD1
CDR3 length: 15
V gene: TRBV19
CDR3 DNA: TGTGCCAGTAGCCTGGACAGGTATGAGAATCAGCCCCAGCATTTT
CDR3 protein: CASSLDRYENQPQHF

J gene: TRBJ1-6
clone size: NA
D gene: NA
CDR3 length: 13
V gene: TRBV3-1/TRBV3-2
CDR3 DNA: TGTGCCAGCAGCCAAGACCCCTGGGCATACCTCCACTTT
CDR3 protein: CASSQDPWAYLHF

J gene: TRBJ2-1
clone size: NA
D gene: TRBD2
CDR3 length: 15
V gene: TRBV6-6
CDR3 DNA: TGTGCCAGCATCCTTAGCGGGGCGAACTACAATGAGCAGTTCTTC
CDR3 protein: CASILSGANYNEQFF

J gene: TRBJ2-1
clone size: NA
D gene: NA
CDR3 length: 15
V gene: TRBV19
CDR3 DNA: TGTGCCAGTAGTATACTGGCGGGTAGTAGGAATGAGCAGTTCTTC
CDR3 protein: CASSILAGSRNEQFF

J gene: TRBJ1-1
clone size: NA
D gene: TRBD1
CDR3 length: 18
V gene: TRBV11-3
CDR3 DNA: TGTGCCAGCAGCTTAGTTGCTGGGTGGGGACAGGTGAACACTGAAGCTTTCTTT
CDR3 protein: CASSLVAGWGQVNTEAFF

J gene: TRBJ2-5
clone size: NA
D gene: NA
CDR3 length: 11
V gene: TRBV25-1
CDR3 DNA: TGTGCCAGCAGTGTCCTGGAGACCCAGTACTTC
CDR3 protein: CASSVLETQYF

J gene: TRBJ2-5
clone size: NA
D gene: NA
CDR3 length: 13
V gene: TRBV6-1
CDR3 DNA: TGTGCCAGCAGTGAACAGGGTGTGGAGACCCAGTACTTC
CDR3 protein: CASSEQGVETQYF

J gene: TRBJ1-1
clone size: NA
D gene: NA
CDR3 length: 12
V gene: TRBV3-1/TRBV3-2
CDR3 DNA: TGTGCCAGCGGATTCGGACAGACTGAAGCTTTCTTT
CDR3 protein: CASGFGQTEAFF

J gene: TRBJ2-3
clone size: few
D gene: NA
CDR3 length: 17
V gene: TRBV3-1/TRBV3-2
CDR3 DNA: TGTGCCAGCAGCCAAGAATTGGCGCCCCGGGACACAGATACGCAGTATTTT
CDR3 protein: CASSQELAPRDTDTQYF

J gene: TRBJ1-4
clone size: NA
D gene: NA
CDR3 length: 15
V gene: TRBV30
CDR3 DNA: TGTGCCTGGAGTGTTGACCAGGGAACTAATGAAAAACTGTTTTTT
CDR3 protein: CAWSVDQGTNEKLFF

J gene: TRBJ2-7
clone size: NA
D gene: TRBD1
CDR3 length: 15
V gene: TRBV7-9
CDR3 DNA: TGTGCCAGCAGCTCCCCGGACAGGGTTCCCTACGAGCAGTACTTC
CDR3 protein: CASSSPDRVPYEQYF

J gene: TRBJ2-2
clone size: NA
D gene: NA
CDR3 length: 16
V gene: TRBV2
CDR3 DNA: TGTGCCAGCAGTGAACTAGCGACAGCGAACACCGGGGAGCTGTTTTTT
CDR3 protein: CASSELATANTGELFF

J gene: TRBJ1-6
clone size: NA
D gene: NA
CDR3 length: 15
V gene: TRBV19
CDR3 DNA: TGTGCCAGTAGTATGCGACAGAGGACTAATTCACCCCTCCACTTT
CDR3 protein: CASSMRQRTNSPLHF

J gene: TRBJ2-5
clone size: few
D gene: TRBD2
CDR3 length: 16
V gene: TRBV7-6
CDR3 DNA: TGTGCCAGCAGCTCCGGGGCTAGCGGGGGGGAAGAGACCCAGTACTTC
CDR3 protein: CASSSGASGGEETQYF

J gene: TRBJ1-2
clone size: NA
D gene: NA
CDR3 length: 14
V gene: TRBV3-1/TRBV3-2
CDR3 DNA: TGTGCCAGCGGTCCCCGGCAGGGGAGCCATGGCTACACCTTC
CDR3 protein: CASGPRQGSHGYTF

J gene: TRBJ1-1
clone size: NA
D gene: NA
CDR3 length: 14
V gene: TRBV11-1
CDR3 DNA: TGTGCCAGCAGTCTGAGGTATGGCGTCACTGAAGCTTTCTTT
CDR3 protein: CASSLRYGVTEAFF

J gene: TRBJ2-1
clone size: NA
D gene: TRBD1
CDR3 length: 14
V gene: TRBV6-1
CDR3 DNA: TGTGCCAGCAGTGACGGGACAGGGGTAGGTGAGCAGTTCTTC
CDR3 protein: CASSDGTGVGEQFF

J gene: TRBJ1-2
clone size: NA
D gene: TRBD1
CDR3 length: 13
V gene: TRBV6-4
CDR3 DNA: TGTGCCAGCAGTGCGACAGGGGGTATTGGCTACACCTTC
CDR3 protein: CASSATGGIGYTF

J gene: TRBJ2-5
clone size: NA
D gene: NA
CDR3 length: 14
V gene: TRBV5-4
CDR3 DNA: TGTGCCAGCAGCTCGCGACAGCCTCAAGAGACCCAGTACTTC
CDR3 protein: CASSSRQPQETQYF

J gene: TRBJ2-7
clone size: NA
D gene: NA
CDR3 length: 13
V gene: TRBV6-5
CDR3 DNA: TGTGCCAGCAGCAGGGGCAGGGCCTACGAGCAGTACTTC
CDR3 protein: CASSRGRAYEQYF

J gene: TRBJ1-6
clone size: NA
D gene: NA
CDR3 length: 12
V gene: TRBV6-4
CDR3 DNA: TGTGCCAGCAGTGAGGGGGGTTCACCCCTCCACTTT
CDR3 protein: CASSEGGSPLHF

J gene: TRBJ1-4
clone size: once
D gene: NA
CDR3 length: 13
V gene: TRBV2
CDR3 DNA: TGTGCCAGCAGTGGGAGTCCGGGTGAAAAACTGTTTTTT
CDR3 protein: CASSGSPGEKLFF

J gene: TRBJ1-6
clone size: NA
D gene: NA
CDR3 length: 13
V gene: TRBV7-9
CDR3 DNA: TGTGCCAGCAGCTCGTCAGATAATTCACCCCTCCACTTT
CDR3 protein: CASSSSDNSPLHF

J gene: TRBJ2-2
clone size: once
D gene: NA
CDR3 length: 14
V gene: TRBV7-9
CDR3 DNA: TGTGCCAGCAGCTTAAGCCAAAACACCGGGGAGCTGTTTTTT
CDR3 protein: CASSLSQNTGELFF

J gene: TRBJ2-7
clone size: NA
D gene: TRBD1
CDR3 length: 13
V gene: TRBV6-5
CDR3 DNA: TGTGCCAGCAGCGGGGACAGGGTGTACGAGCAGTACTTC
CDR3 protein: CASSGDRVYEQYF

J gene: TRBJ2-2
clone size: NA
D gene: NA
CDR3 length: 12
V gene: TRBV19
CDR3 DNA: TGTGCCAGTAGAAACAGGGCCGGGGAGCTGTTTTTT
CDR3 protein: CASRNRAGELFF

J gene: TRBJ1-1
clone size: NA
D gene: TRBD1
CDR3 length: 14
V gene: TRBV19
CDR3 DNA: TGTGCCAGTAGTATGACAGGGGGCTGGACTGAAGCTTTCTTT
CDR3 protein: CASSMTGGWTEAFF

J gene: TRBJ2-1
clone size: NA
D gene: TRBD2
CDR3 length: 17
V gene: TRBV28
CDR3 DNA: TGTGCCAGCAGTTTAGTGTGGCGGGGGGGAACTTACAATGAGCAGTTCTTC
CDR3 protein: CASSLVWRGGTYNEQFF

J gene: TRBJ1-1
clone size: NA
D gene: NA
CDR3 length: 15
V gene: TRBV6-5
CDR3 DNA: TGTGCCAGCGCGGGCCGGGACACACCAAACACTGAAGCTTTCTTT
CDR3 protein: CASAGRDTPNTEAFF

J gene: TRBJ1-5
clone size: NA
D gene: TRBD1
CDR3 length: 17
V gene: TRBV28
CDR3 DNA: TGTGCCAGCAGTTTCCCCGGGGTGGGGACAGGCAATCAGCCCCAGCATTTT
CDR3 protein: CASSFPGVGTGNQPQHF

J gene: TRBJ1-5
clone size: NA
D gene: TRBD1
CDR3 length: 15
V gene: TRBV7-2
CDR3 DNA: TGTGCCAGCAGCTCTTACGCAGGGGGTAATCAGCCCCAGCATTTT
CDR3 protein: CASSSYAGGNQPQHF

J gene: TRBJ2-6
clone size: few
D gene: TRBD1
CDR3 length: 15
V gene: TRBV7-8
CDR3 DNA: TGTGCCAGCAGCCCGGACAGGGTGGGGGAAAACGTCCTGACTTTC
CDR3 protein: CASSPDRVGENVLTF

J gene: TRBJ1-2
clone size: NA
D gene: TRBD1
CDR3 length: 15
V gene: TRBV19
CDR3 DNA: TGTGCCAGTAGTATGGGACAGGGGACGGGCTATGGCTACACCTTC
CDR3 protein: CASSMGQGTGYGYTF